One and the same sample provided the 14 T cell receptor beta chains below, sequenced in a study of T cells in Graves' hyperthyroidism and ophthalmopathy. Researchers took RNA transcripts and amplified the TCR beta CDR3 regions from them. HTBI primers drove first-round RT-PCR of the TCR CDR3. TCRdb passed the multiplex PCR reads through MiXCR, listing each CDR3 protein once. The sample carries about 560,000 distinct CDR3 sequences, 15% to 20% recorded once. What was sequenced was blood. The origin of the receptors is a woman aged 18-29 years with Graves' hyperthyroidism.

This clonotype has a count of ten or more. The genes are TRBV2 and TRBJ2-5, with 8 positions matching TRBD1. This CDR3 is 14 amino acids long. Germline loops: CDR1 SNHLY, CDR2 FYNNEI. The J segment lost 1 base and the V segment lost 5 bases, leaving 3 bases of the junction unmatched. Written as DNA, the CDR3 is TGTGCCAGCAGTCCCGGGACAGGCCAAGAGACCCAGTACTTC. Translation: CASSPGTGQETQYF.

The chain combines TRBV14 with TRBJ1-6; possibly TRBD1 for D (6 bases). This CDR3 spans 17 amino acids. Germline lookup yields CDR1 SGHDN and CDR2 FVKESK. V gave up 5 bases and J gave up 10 bases, with 24 bases separating them. The CDR3 nucleotides are TGTGCCAGCAGCTCAAGGGGGTCGGACAGTTTAAGGTCACCCCTCCACTTT. This codes for CASSSRGSDSLRSPLHF. Drawing the rest from reference TRBV14 and TRBJ1-6, the complete variable domain is EAGVTQFPSHSVIEKGQTVTLRCDPISGHDNLYWYRRVMGKEIKFLLHFVKESKQDESGMPNNRFLAERTGGTYSTLKVQPAELEDSGVYFCASSSRGSDSLRSPLHFGNGTRLTVT.

In its sample, this clonotype was seen many times. The chain is built from TRBV20-1 and TRBJ2-7; TRBD2 might be the D (6 bases). The CDR3 extends over 16 amino acids. Germline CDR1 and CDR2: DFQATT and SNEGSKA (reference sequence). Trimming stripped 0 bases from V and 4 bases from J, with 19 bases between. The CDR3 loop is CSARDKWGGTAYEQYF. The CDR3 nucleotides are TGCAGTGCTAGAGATAAATGGGGCGGGACGGCTTACGAGCAGTACTTC.

This clonotype has at least ten counts. CDR3 protein: CASSLTATDTQYF. The CDR3, as DNA: TGTGCCAGCTCACTTACCGCCACAGATACGCAGTATTTT. This sequence joins TRBV18 and TRBJ2-3; unclear D gene. The CDR3 extends over 13 amino acids. With 4 bases removed from V and 2 bases from J, the gap between germline ends came to 7 bases. In germline, CDR1 is KGHSH, CDR2 LQKENI.

This clonotype came up a few times. The genes are TRBV10-3 and TRBJ1-2; 8 positions agree with TRBD1. This CDR3 contains 15 residues. V was clipped by 8 bases and J by 5 bases; unmatched bases: 13. Germline lookup yields CDR1 ENHRY and CDR2 SYGVKD. CDR3 sequence reads: CAIDDRGRTPYGYTF. In DNA, the CDR3 is TGTGCCATCGATGACAGGGGCCGTACCCCATATGGCTACACCTTC.

This clonotype was seen only a few times. The rearrangement links TRBV4-3 to TRBJ2-7, with unresolved D. This CDR3 spans 13 amino acids. V was cut by 0 bases and J by 4 bases, with 7 bases left in between. Germline V CDR1 and CDR2: LGHNA, YSLEER. CDR3 nucleotide sequence: TGCGCCAGCAGCCAAGATAAGGCTTACGAGCAGTACTTC. Translating gives CASSQDKAYEQYF.

Ten or more counts support this clonotype. V and J are TRBV20-1 and TRBJ1-3; TRBD1 agrees at 11 bases. Germline CDR1 reads DFQATT; CDR2 reads SNEGSKA (reference sequence). The V gene end was trimmed by 4 bases and the J gene end by 6 bases; junction bases not matched to a gene: 8. CDR3 size: 15 residues. As DNA, the CDR3 is TGCAGTGCTACCCCACCGGGACAGGGGGAAAACACCATATATTTT. Residues: CSATPPGQGENTIYF.

This chain links TRBV12-5 with TRBJ2-5; no definite D call. This CDR3 has 13 residues. Trimming left V 2 bases short and J 5 bases short, with 9 bases between. Germline V gene data show CDR1 as LGHNT and CDR2 as FRNRAP. CDR3 amino acids: CASGLRAWETQYF. The CDR3 bases are TGTGCTAGTGGTTTGCGGGCGTGGGAGACCCAGTACTTC.

The chain combines TRBV12-5 with TRBJ2-1; D is ambiguous. The CDR3 contains 14 residues. Germline V gives CDR1 LGHNT, CDR2 FRNRAP. V shed 0 bases and J shed 8 bases, with 11 bases lying between them. For the CDR3, the DNA is TGTGCTAGTGGTTTGGTATCCCCCGTCCATGAGCAGTTCTTC. Translated: CASGLVSPVHEQFF.

The sample holds many counts of this clonotype. The chain employs TRBV6-1 and TRBJ2-5, with D tentatively TRBD1 (5 bases). The germline V and J ends were trimmed by 0 bases and 1 base, with 9 bases remaining between them. The germline CDR1 and CDR2 sequences are MNHNS and SASEGT. CDR3 length equals 15 residues. CDR3 protein: CASSEAFTGQETQYF. The CDR3 DNA reads as TGTGCCAGCAGTGAAGCATTCACAGGCCAAGAGACCCAGTACTTC.

Ten or more counts support this clonotype. V gene TRBV6-5 combines with J gene TRBJ2-1; 11 nucleotides match TRBD2. The CDR3 covers 18 residues. CDR1 MNHEY and CDR2 SVGAGI come from the germline V gene. V shed 6 bases and J 0 bases; nucleotides not matched to a gene: 10. For the CDR3, the DNA is TGTGCCAGCAGATTAGGGACTAGCGGAGGGAGCTCCTACAATGAGCAGTTCTTC. Translation: CASRLGTSGGSSYNEQFF.

The chain joins TRBV6-2 or TRBV6-3 to TRBJ1-1, with 9 bases fitting TRBD1. V shed 4 bases and J 6 bases; nucleotides not matched to a gene: 6. CDR3 size: 14 residues. Looked up from germline, CDR1 is MNHEY and CDR2 is SVGEGT. The DNA for the CDR3 is TGTGCCAGCAGTTCTAAGGACAGGGGCGCTGAAGCTTTCTTT. Amino acid sequence: CASSSKDRGAEAFF.

This clonotype occurred a few times. V usage is TRBV29-1 and J usage is TRBJ2-3; no firm D call. V lost 5 bases and J lost 6, with 12 bases in between. The CDR3 consists of 12 residues. Germline-derived CDR1 and CDR2 are SQVTM and ANQGSEA. The CDR3 is CSVTVVGDTQYF. CDR3 coding DNA: TGCAGCGTTACCGTAGTAGGGGATACGCAGTATTTT.

This clonotype came up many times. The rearrangement uses TRBV18 and TRBJ2-1; TRBD1 matches 12 bases. Germline CDR1 reads KGHSH; CDR2 reads LQKENI. Germline trimming cut 5 bases from V and 7 bases from J; bases unmatched to any gene: 9. This CDR3 is built from 16 residues. The CDR3: CASSGPGQGARNEQFF. The CDR3 nucleotides read TGTGCCAGCTCAGGTCCGGGACAGGGGGCGAGGAATGAGCAGTTCTTC.